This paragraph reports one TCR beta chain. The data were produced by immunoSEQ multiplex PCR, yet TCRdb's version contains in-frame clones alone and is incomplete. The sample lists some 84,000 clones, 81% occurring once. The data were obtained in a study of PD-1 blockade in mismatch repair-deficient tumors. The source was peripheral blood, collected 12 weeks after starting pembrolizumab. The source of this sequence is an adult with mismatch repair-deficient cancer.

The CDR3 loop is CASSPETSENTDTQYF. The CDR3 DNA reads TGTGCCAGTAGTCCAGAGACTAGCGAAAACACAGATACGCAGTATTTT. The genes are TRBV19 and TRBJ2-3; TRBD2 matches 8 bases. J lost 2 bases, V lost 5 bases, and 9 bases had no gene match. CDR1 and CDR2 from the germline V gene are LNHDA and SQIVND (reference sequence). The CDR3 covers 16 residues.